Below, 27 T cell receptor beta chains from the same sample are listed, as sequenced in a study of shared clonotypes between healthy human individuals. The protocol was immunoSEQ multiplex PCR, while the TCRdb copy is restricted to in-frame clones and leaves out a portion. This sample carries about 490,000 clones, less than 80% of them seen once, and the ten largest clones take over 10%. The sample was PBMCs. All receptors derive from a woman in her thirties or forties in good health. Some clones in this sample may be carry-over from other donors' samples.

The rearrangement joins TRBV6-5 to TRBJ2-3, with D unclear. The germline V gene encodes CDR1 MNHEY and CDR2 SVGAGI. This CDR3 is built from 14 residues. V was shortened by 4 bases and J by 6 bases, with 14 bases between the two germline ends. The CDR3, as DNA: TGTGCCAGCAGTTTATTAGCCGGGTGGGATACGCAGTATTTT. This encodes CASSLLAGWDTQYF.

This chain links TRBV5-1 with TRBJ2-5; 15 bases are shared with TRBD2. The CDR3 contains 15 residues. Germline CDR1 reads SGHRS; CDR2 reads YFSETQ. The V segment lost 7 bases and the J segment 5 bases; nucleotides outside the gene matches: 6. The CDR3 nucleotides read TGCGCCAGCCGGACTAGCGGGAGGGCCGATGAGACCCAGTACTTC. It yields the protein CASRTSGRADETQYF.

Of note for this clone: Its ends do not fully match the called genes, so a read error is possible. The rearrangement uses TRBV7-8 and TRBJ2-7; D is possibly TRBD2 (6 bases). CDR3 length: 14 residues. CDR1 and CDR2 (germline): SGHVS, FQNEAQ. For the CDR3, the DNA is TGTGCCAGCAGCCCGGGACTTAACTTCGTCGAGCGGTACTTC. This gives the protein CASSPGLNFVERYF.

This clone was recorded once. The rearrangement uses TRBV4-1 and TRBJ2-3; 11 bases fit TRBD2. The J segment lost 4 bases and the V segment lost 1 base, leaving 4 bases of the junction unmatched. Germline V lookup: CDR1 MGHRA, CDR2 YSYEKL. This CDR3 spans 16 amino acids. For the CDR3, the DNA is TGCGCCAGCAGCCAAGTCTTTAGCGGGAGGGCAGATACGCAGTATTTT. Its translation: CASSQVFSGRADTQYF.

This clone was counted only a few times. J is TRBJ1-1 and V is TRBV7-9; D not certain. V lost 10 bases and J 0 bases, leaving 9 bases between the germline ends. Germline CDR1 reads SEHNR; CDR2 reads FQNEAQ (reference sequence). This CDR3 spans 12 amino acids. The CDR3 loop is CATSGVNTEAFF. The CDR3 DNA is TGTGCCACAAGCGGCGTGAACACTGAAGCTTTCTTT.

The CDR3 DNA follows: TGTGCTAGTGGTTTGGGACGGGGCCGGTACAATGAGCAGTTCTTC. Its translation: CASGLGRGRYNEQFF. The rearrangement uses TRBV12-5 and TRBJ2-1; tentatively, D is TRBD1 or TRBD2 (5 bases each). The germline CDR1 and CDR2 sequences are LGHNT and FRNRAP. The CDR3 has 15 residues. V shed 1 base and J shed 4 bases, with 11 bases lying between them.

The V gene is TRBV19, the J gene TRBJ2-5; no definite D call. The ends were cut back, 3 bases at V and 5 bases at J, with 10 bases in the middle. The CDR3 contains 13 residues. From germline, CDR1 is LNHDA and CDR2 SQIVND (reference sequence). The CDR3 is CASSIAVRETQYF. The CDR3 DNA follows: TGTGCCAGTAGTATTGCGGTTAGGGAGACCCAGTACTTC.

This clone occurred a few times. This sequence joins TRBV28 and TRBJ2-3, with 7 bases identical to TRBD1. V trimming: 5 bases; J trimming: 9 bases; junction bases outside the gene matches: 11. Germline CDR1 is MDHEN and CDR2 is SYDVKM. The CDR3 is made up of 14 amino acids. The chain's CDR3 is CASSPHTGAKTQYF. In DNA form, the CDR3 reads TGTGCCAGCAGTCCGCATACAGGGGCGAAGACGCAGTATTTT.

This rearrangement joins TRBV18 to TRBJ1-3, with D tentatively TRBD1 (5 bases). The V and J ends lost 2 bases and 0 bases respectively, with 8 bases between them. Germline-derived CDR1 and CDR2 are KGHSH and LQKENI. This CDR3 has 15 amino acids. The CDR3 reads CASSPSGNSGNTIYF. The CDR3 DNA reads TGTGCCAGCTCACCATCAGGGAACTCTGGAAACACCATATATTTT.

This clone was seen repeatedly, ten times or more. The sample holds other DNA sequences that translate to the same CDR3. The rearrangement joins TRBV6-5 to TRBJ2-4; D is unresolved. CDR3 length: 13 residues. Between the trimmed V and J ends, which lost 2 bases and 1 base, there was a span of 3 bases. Germline V gene lookup returns CDR1 MNHEY and CDR2 SVGAGI. This CDR3 is CASSYRAKNIQYF. CDR3 in DNA: TGTGCCAGCAGTTACAGGGCCAAAAACATTCAGTACTTC.

This chain links TRBV6-1 with TRBJ2-7; tentatively, D is TRBD2 (5 bases). The CDR3 covers 12 residues. The germline V and J ends were trimmed by 6 bases and 4 bases, with 10 bases remaining between them. Germline V gene data show CDR1 as MNHNS and CDR2 as SASEGT. The CDR3 sequence is CASRREPYEQYF. The CDR3 DNA reads TGTGCCAGCAGGAGGGAACCTTACGAGCAGTACTTC.

This clone has ten or more counts. This chain connects TRBV10-3 to TRBJ2-3, with 7 bases lining up with TRBD1. The ends lost 10 bases at V and 0 bases at J; junction bases unmatched: 4. Germline V lookup: CDR1 ENHRY, CDR2 SYGVKD. This CDR3 is built from 13 residues. CDR3 in amino acids: CATRDSSTDTQYF. The CDR3, as DNA: TGTGCCACCAGGGACAGCAGCACAGATACGCAGTATTTT.

The CDR3 protein is CAWSPGTLNSPLHF. CDR3 DNA: TGTGCCTGGAGTCCCGGGACTCTTAATTCACCCCTCCACTTT. V gene TRBV30 combines with J gene TRBJ1-6, with a tentative D call TRBD1 (5 bases). The CDR3 covers 14 residues. Germline V gives CDR1 GTSNPN, CDR2 SVGIG (reference sequence). Trimming cost V 2 bases and J 6 bases, with 11 bases left between them.

This clone showed up just a few times. V and J are TRBV19 and TRBJ1-5; D ambiguous. CDR1 and CDR2 (germline): LNHDA, SQIVND (reference sequence). The ends were cut back, 3 bases at V and 2 bases at J, with 11 bases in the middle. The CDR3 is 15 amino acids. The CDR3 sequence: CASSIGHSGNQPQHF. The CDR3 DNA follows: TGTGCCAGTAGTATCGGCCACTCGGGCAATCAGCCCCAGCATTTT.

This sequence joins TRBV27 and TRBJ2-1; 8 positions agree with TRBD2. J was trimmed by 5 bases and V by 5 bases; bases with no gene match: 5. CDR3 length: 14 residues. Germline V gives CDR1 MNHEY, CDR2 SMNVEV (reference sequence). In nucleotides, the CDR3 is TGTGCCAGCAGTCGACTAGCGTGGCACAATGAGCAGTTCTTC. This translates into CASSRLAWHNEQFF.

J is TRBJ1-4 and V is TRBV28; no reliable D call. Looked up from germline, CDR1 is MDHEN and CDR2 is SYDVKM. Trimming shortened V by 8 bases and J by 2 bases, and 6 bases separated the two germline ends. This CDR3 spans 12 amino acids. The CDR3 nucleotides read TGTGCCAGCCGGTTGACTAATGAAAAACTGTTTTTT. As protein: CASRLTNEKLFF.

The chain has TRBV10-3 and TRBJ2-3; 7 bases agree with TRBD2. Germline-derived CDR1 and CDR2 are ENHRY and SYGVKD. The CDR3 is 15 residues long. After removal of 0 bases from V and 2 bases from J, the junction contained 2 bases not matched to a gene. CDR3 in amino acids: CAISESAGATDTQYF. DNA for the CDR3: TGTGCCATCAGTGAGTCGGCGGGAGCCACAGATACGCAGTATTTT.

The chain links TRBV6-1 to TRBJ1-5; a weak D match, TRBD1 (6 bases). CDR3 length: 15 residues. V dropped 8 bases and J dropped 4 bases, with 18 bases sitting between them. CDR1 MNHNS and CDR2 SASEGT come from the germline V gene. The CDR3 region has the DNA TGTGCCAGCGGCCCAAAACAGGGTTGGAATCAGCCCCAGCATTTT. Its protein product is CASGPKQGWNQPQHF.

The chain is built from TRBV28 and TRBJ1-2; D might be TRBD1 (6 bases). Trimming cost V 7 bases and J 3 bases, with 15 bases left between them. The V gene's germline CDR1 is MDHEN and CDR2 SYDVKM. The length of the CDR3 is 14 residues. CDR3 sequence: CASTRGGQDYGYTF. For the CDR3, the DNA is TGTGCCAGCACCCGGGGGGGGCAGGACTATGGCTACACCTTC.

The rearrangement links TRBV28 to TRBJ2-1, with 7 bases fitting TRBD2. V lost 5 bases to trimming and J lost 2 bases; unmatched junction nucleotides: 6. Per the germline V gene, CDR1 is MDHEN and CDR2 is SYDVKM. The CDR3 totals 15 residues. In nucleotides, the CDR3 is TGTGCCAGCAGTCCCACGCGGGAGCCCTACAATGAGCAGTTCTTC. Its protein is CASSPTREPYNEQFF.

V is TRBV28 and J is TRBJ2-1; 11 nucleotides align to TRBD2. The CDR3 totals 15 residues. Germline V lookup: CDR1 MDHEN, CDR2 SYDVKM. The V and J ends lost 9 bases and 2 bases, in that order; junction bases with no gene match: 6. This chain's CDR3 is CASQLAGVAYNEQFF. The CDR3 bases are TGTGCCAGTCAACTAGCGGGAGTAGCCTACAATGAGCAGTTCTTC.

The gene calls are TRBV4-2 and TRBJ2-7; weak D call: TRBD1 (6 bases). The CDR3 has 13 amino acids. Trimming shortened V by 6 bases and J by 1 base, and 10 bases separated the two germline ends. Germline CDR1 is LGHNA and CDR2 is YNFKEQ. For the CDR3, the DNA is TGTGCCAGCAGACCTCAGGGGTCCTACGAGCAGTACTTC. Translated, it gives CASRPQGSYEQYF.

Worth noting for this clone: The junction shows a germline mismatch at one end, possibly a read error. The V call is TRBV20-1, the J call TRBJ1-6, with D perhaps matching TRBD1 (5 bases). CDR1 and CDR2 (germline): DFQATT, SNEGSKA (reference sequence). The CDR3 covers 10 residues. CDR3 DNA: TGCAGTGCTAGAGGAGACAGTCGGGCCTTT. Protein: CSARGDSRAF.

This sequence joins TRBV7-2 and TRBJ2-3, with TRBD2 as a possible D gene (5 bases). CDR1 and CDR2 from the germline V gene are SGHTA and FQGNSA. The CDR3 runs to 13 residues. Trimming removed 6 bases from V and 2 bases from J, with 9 bases in between. The CDR3 DNA follows: TGTGCCAGCAGGACTATTTACACAGATACGCAGTATTTT. Its protein product is CASRTIYTDTQYF.

The table lists this clone with a count of one. The chain has TRBV18 and TRBJ1-1; the D gene is possibly TRBD1 (6 bases). The CDR3 is made up of 13 amino acids. Germline V gene sequence: CDR1 KGHSH, CDR2 LQKENI. V lost 6 bases and J lost 10, with 18 bases in between. CDR3 region: CASSPGTQEGAFF. Here the CDR3 DNA reads TGTGCCAGCTCGCCCGGGACACAGGAGGGAGCTTTCTTT.

The chain is built from TRBV2 and TRBJ1-4; 9 bases agree with TRBD1. Germline assignment: CDR1 SNHLY and CDR2 FYNNEI. After removal of 6 bases from V and 5 bases from J, the junction contained 4 bases not matched to a gene. The CDR3 runs to 14 residues. CDR3 in DNA: TGTGCCAGCAGGGGGACAGGGAAGAATGAAAAACTGTTTTTT. This encodes CASRGTGKNEKLFF.

J is TRBJ2-3 and V is TRBV9; D is possibly TRBD1 (5 bases). The CDR3 totals 14 residues. Germline V gene lookup returns CDR1 SGDLS and CDR2 YYNGEE. V was clipped by 6 bases and J by 5 bases, with 16 bases between them. The DNA for the CDR3 is TGTGCCAGCAACCCGAGCAGGGCGGAAGATACGCAGTATTTT. This encodes CASNPSRAEDTQYF.